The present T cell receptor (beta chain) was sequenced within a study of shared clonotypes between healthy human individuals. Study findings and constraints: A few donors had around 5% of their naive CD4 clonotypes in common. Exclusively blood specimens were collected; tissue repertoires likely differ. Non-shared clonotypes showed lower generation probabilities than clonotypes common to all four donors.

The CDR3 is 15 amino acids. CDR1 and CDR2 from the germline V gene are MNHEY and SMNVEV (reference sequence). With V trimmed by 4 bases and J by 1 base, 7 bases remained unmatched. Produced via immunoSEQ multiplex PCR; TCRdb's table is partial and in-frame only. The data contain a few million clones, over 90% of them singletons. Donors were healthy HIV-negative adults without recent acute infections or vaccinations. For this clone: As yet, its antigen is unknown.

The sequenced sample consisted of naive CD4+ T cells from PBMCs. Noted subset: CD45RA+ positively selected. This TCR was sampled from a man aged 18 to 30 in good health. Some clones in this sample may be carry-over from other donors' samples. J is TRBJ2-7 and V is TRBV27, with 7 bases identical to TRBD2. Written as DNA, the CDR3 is TGTGCCAGCAGTTACCGCGGGGGATGGTCCTACGAGCAGTACTTC. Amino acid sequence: CASSYRGGWSYEQYF.